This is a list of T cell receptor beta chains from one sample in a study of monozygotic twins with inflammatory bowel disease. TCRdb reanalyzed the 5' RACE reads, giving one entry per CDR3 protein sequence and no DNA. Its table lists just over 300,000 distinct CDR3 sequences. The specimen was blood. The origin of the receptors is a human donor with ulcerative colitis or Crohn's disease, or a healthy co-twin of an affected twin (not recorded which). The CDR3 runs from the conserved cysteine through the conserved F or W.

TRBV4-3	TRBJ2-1	CASSQDLSLAYNEQFF
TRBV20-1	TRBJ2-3	CSASLLAGGRTDTQYF
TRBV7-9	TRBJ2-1	CASSLMTGGMVF
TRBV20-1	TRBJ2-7	CSARSGTSGSSEQYF
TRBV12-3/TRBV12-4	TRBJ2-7	CASSLGTSSYEQYF
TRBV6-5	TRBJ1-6	CASSYSEDRGALNSPLHF
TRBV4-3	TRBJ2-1	CACSPAGTSGRNEQFF
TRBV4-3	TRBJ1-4	CASSQGQGMGAPNEKLFF
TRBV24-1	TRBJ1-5	CATSERQGSNQPQHF
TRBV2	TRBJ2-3	CASKRAGGTDTQYF
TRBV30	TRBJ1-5	CAWTGANSNQPQHF
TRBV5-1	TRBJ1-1	CASSLDGLGDTEAFF
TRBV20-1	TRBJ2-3	CSARPDISGIRPYNTQYF
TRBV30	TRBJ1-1	CAWGFLATEAFF
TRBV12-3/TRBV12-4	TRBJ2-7	CASSFLTQGASEQYF
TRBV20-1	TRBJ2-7	CSVTWGGGFEQYF
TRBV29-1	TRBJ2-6	CSVERGGSGANVLTF
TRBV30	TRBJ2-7	CAWSGTSRYEQYF
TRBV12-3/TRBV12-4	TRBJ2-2	CDSSLPPRELFF
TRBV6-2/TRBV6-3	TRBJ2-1	CASIQPAGVQDEQFF
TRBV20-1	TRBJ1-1	CSARKPTGNTEAFF
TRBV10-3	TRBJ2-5	CAISDNRGGRETQYF
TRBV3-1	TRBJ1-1	CASSQRPRTDTEAFF
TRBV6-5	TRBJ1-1	CASSYADRVLAFF
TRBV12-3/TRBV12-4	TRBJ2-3	CASSLAGGYTDTQYF
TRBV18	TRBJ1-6	CASSPNGPSSYNSPLHF